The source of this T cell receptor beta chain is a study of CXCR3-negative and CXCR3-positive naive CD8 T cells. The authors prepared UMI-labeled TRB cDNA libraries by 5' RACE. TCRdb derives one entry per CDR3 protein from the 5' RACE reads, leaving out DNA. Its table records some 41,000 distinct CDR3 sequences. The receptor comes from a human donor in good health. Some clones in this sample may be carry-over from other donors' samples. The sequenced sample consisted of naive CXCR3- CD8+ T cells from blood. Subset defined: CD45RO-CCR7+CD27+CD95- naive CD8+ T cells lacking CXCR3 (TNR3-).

The CDR3 reads CASSQDKGDEQFF. The genes are TRBV4-3 and TRBJ2-1; lacking DNA, the TRBD1 call made by TCRdb goes unchecked. The germline V gene encodes CDR1 LGHNA and CDR2 YSLEER. This CDR3 has 13 amino acids.